This TCR beta chain appears in the sequencing data of a study of Graves' ophthalmopathy and Graves' hyperthyroidism. General study results and limits: A majority of expanded thyroid clonotypes exceeding 0.001 frequency were likewise present in blood. Researchers report that a 13-signature model separated ophthalmopathy from stable hyperthyroidism, posting less than 90% sensitivity and roughly 80% specificity.

The CDR3 runs to 15 residues. The junction had 7 bases not matched to a gene; V was cut back by 4 bases and J by 4 bases. CDR1 is MGHDK and CDR2 is SYGVNS in the germline V gene. Using RNA transcripts, the TCR beta CDR3 regions were amplified. First-round RT-PCR used HTBI primers; second-round multiplex PCR followed. A single record per CDR3 protein comes from TCRdb applying MiXCR to the multiplex PCR reads. The sample lists more than 1,000,000 distinct CDR3 sequences; around a third were seen once. This clonotype was recorded a few times. Antigen specificity is unknown. Other autoimmune disease, uncontrolled infection, pregnancy and lactation led to exclusion. Clinical symptoms, serum thyroxine, TRAb, thyroid ultrasound and orbital computed tomography were relied on for diagnosis.

The sequence was obtained from an adult man with Graves' hyperthyroidism. Specimen: peripheral blood or thyroid tissue (not recorded which). This chain uses TRBV25-1 with TRBJ2-4; 7 bases are shared with TRBD1. The CDR3 nucleotides read TGTGCCAGCAGTGCGCAGGGGACAGCTAAAAACATTCAGTACTTC. Translation: CASSAQGTAKNIQYF.